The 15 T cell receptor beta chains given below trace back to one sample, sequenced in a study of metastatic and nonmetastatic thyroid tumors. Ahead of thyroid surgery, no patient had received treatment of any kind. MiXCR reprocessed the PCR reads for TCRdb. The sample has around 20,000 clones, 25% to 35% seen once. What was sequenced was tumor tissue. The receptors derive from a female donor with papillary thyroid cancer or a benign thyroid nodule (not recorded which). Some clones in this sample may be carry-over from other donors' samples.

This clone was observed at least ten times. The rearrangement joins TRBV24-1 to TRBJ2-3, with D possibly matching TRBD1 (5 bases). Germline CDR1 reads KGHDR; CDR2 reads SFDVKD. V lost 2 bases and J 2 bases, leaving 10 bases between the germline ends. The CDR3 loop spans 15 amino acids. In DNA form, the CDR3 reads TGTGCCACCAGTGATTCTCGACAGCACACAGATACGCAGTATTTT. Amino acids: CATSDSRQHTDTQYF.

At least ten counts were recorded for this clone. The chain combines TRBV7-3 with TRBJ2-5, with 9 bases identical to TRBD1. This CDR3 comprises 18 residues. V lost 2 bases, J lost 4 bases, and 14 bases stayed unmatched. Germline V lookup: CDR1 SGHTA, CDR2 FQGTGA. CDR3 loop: CASSLVNAHRGRLETQYF. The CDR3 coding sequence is TGTGCCAGCAGCTTAGTAAACGCCCACAGGGGGCGCTTAGAGACCCAGTACTTC.

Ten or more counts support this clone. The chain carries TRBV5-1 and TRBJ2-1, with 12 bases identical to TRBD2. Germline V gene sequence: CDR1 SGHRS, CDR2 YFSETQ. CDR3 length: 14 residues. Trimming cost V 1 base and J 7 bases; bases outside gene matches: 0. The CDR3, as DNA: TGCGCCAGCAGCTTGACTAGCGGGGGGAATGAGCAGTTCTTC. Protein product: CASSLTSGGNEQFF.

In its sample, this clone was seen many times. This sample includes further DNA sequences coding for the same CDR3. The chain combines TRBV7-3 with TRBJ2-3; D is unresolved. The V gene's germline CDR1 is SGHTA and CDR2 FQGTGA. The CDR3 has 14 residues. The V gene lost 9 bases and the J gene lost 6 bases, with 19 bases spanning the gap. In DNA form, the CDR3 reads TGTGCCAGTCCTCCTTTGGGCGGCGCCGATACGCAGTATTTT. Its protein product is CASPPLGGADTQYF.

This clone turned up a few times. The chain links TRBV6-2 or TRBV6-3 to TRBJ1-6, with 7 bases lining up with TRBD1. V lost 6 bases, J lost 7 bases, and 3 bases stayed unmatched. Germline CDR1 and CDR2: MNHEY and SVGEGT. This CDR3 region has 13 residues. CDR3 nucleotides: TGTGCCAGCAGGACGGGACAGAATTCACCCCTCCACTTT. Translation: CASRTGQNSPLHF.

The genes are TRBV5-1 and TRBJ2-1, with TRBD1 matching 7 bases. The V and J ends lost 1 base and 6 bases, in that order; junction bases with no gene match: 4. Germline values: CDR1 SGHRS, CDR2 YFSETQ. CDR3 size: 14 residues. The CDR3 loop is CASSLRWDSNEQFF. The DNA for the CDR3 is TGCGCCAGCAGCTTGAGGTGGGACAGCAATGAGCAGTTCTTC.

CDR3: CASKSTGRNSPLHF. CDR3 DNA sequence: TGTGCCAGCAAGTCGACAGGGAGGAATTCACCCCTCCACTTT. The chain employs TRBV6-1 and TRBJ1-6, with TRBD1 matching over 7 bases. CDR3 length: 14 amino acids. Germline V gives CDR1 MNHNS, CDR2 SASEGT. After removal of 7 bases from V and 7 bases from J, the junction contained 7 bases not matched to a gene.

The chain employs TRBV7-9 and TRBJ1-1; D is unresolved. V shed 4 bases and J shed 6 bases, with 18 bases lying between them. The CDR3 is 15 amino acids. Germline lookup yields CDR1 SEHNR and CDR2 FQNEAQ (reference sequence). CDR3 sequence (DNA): TGTGCCAGCAGCTCCAATGTGGGTGGGCAGGCTGAAGCTTTCTTT. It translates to CASSSNVGGQAEAFF.

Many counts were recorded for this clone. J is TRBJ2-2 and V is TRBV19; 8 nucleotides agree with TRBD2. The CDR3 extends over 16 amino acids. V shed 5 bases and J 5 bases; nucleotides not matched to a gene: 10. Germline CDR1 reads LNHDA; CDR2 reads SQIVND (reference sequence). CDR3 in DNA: TGTGCCAGTAGTTCCGGACTAGCCATCCGGACCGGGGAGCTGTTTTTT. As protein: CASSSGLAIRTGELFF.

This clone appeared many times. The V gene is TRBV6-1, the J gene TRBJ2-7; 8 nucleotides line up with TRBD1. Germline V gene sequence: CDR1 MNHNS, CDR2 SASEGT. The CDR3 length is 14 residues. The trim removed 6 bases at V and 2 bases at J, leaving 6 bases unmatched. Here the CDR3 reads CASRQGDLTYEQYF. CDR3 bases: TGTGCCAGCAGACAGGGGGATTTAACCTACGAGCAGTACTTC.

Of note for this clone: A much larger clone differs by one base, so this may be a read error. The CDR3 protein is CANSPESGVGYTF. The CDR3 DNA reads TGTGCCAACTCACCAGAATCAGGGGTCGGCTACACCTTC. The chain uses TRBV18 and TRBJ1-2, with TRBD1 as a possible D gene (6 bases). Germline loops: CDR1 KGHSH, CDR2 LQKENI. This CDR3 comprises 13 residues.

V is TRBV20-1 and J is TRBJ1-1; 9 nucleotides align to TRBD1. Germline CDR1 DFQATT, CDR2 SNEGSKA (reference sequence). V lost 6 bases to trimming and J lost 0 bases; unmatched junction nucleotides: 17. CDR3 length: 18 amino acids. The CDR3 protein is CSAPTQPGTGLMNTEAFF. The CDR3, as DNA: TGCAGTGCCCCGACCCAGCCCGGGACAGGGCTCATGAACACTGAAGCTTTCTTT.

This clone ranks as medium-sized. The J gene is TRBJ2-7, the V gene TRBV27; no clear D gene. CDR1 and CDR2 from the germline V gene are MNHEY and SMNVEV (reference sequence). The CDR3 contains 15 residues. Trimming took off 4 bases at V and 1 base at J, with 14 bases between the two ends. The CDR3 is CASSSQPGKSYEQYF. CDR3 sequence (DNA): TGTGCCAGCAGTTCCCAGCCTGGAAAATCCTACGAGCAGTACTTC.

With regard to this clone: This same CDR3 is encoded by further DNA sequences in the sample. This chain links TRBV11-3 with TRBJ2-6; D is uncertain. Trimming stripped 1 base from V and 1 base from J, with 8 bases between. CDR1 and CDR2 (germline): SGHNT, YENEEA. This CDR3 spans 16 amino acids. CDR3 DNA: TGTGCCAGCAGCTTAGTATGGGGTTCTGGGGCCAACGTCCTGACTTTC. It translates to CASSLVWGSGANVLTF.

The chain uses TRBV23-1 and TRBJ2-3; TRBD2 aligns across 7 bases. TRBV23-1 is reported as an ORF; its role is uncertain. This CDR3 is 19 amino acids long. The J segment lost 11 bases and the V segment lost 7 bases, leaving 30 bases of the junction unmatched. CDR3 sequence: CASTGRGPGEAGCLHKQYF. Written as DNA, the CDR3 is TGCGCCAGCACCGGCCGGGGTCCCGGGGAAGCGGGATGCCTCCATAAGCAGTATTTT.